A selection of T cell receptor beta chains follows, all from one sample in a study of human T cells and chemical hapten exposure. TCRdb processed the RACE reads anew with MiXCR; each CDR3 protein has one entry. The profile shows around 82,000 distinct CDR3 sequences, 6.5% to 8.5% of them singletons. Sequences were derived from whole blood, sampled in connection with sensitization to the hapten diphenylcyclopropenone (DPC). These receptors all stem from a woman in her twenties or thirties with alopecia areata. Some clones in this sample may be carry-over from other donors' samples. The CDR3 runs from the conserved cysteine through the conserved F or W. Fields, in order: CDR3 length, V gene, clone size, D gene, J gene, CDR3 DNA, CDR3 protein. D genes are given only for firm matches. Some rows have no size entry. The others give once, few or many, or a class for an expanded clone.

19	TRBV5-1	many	.	TRBJ2-6	TGCGCCAGCAGCTCAGGTCAGGACAGCTTTCTCTCTGGGGCCAACGTCCTGACTTTC	CASSSGQDSFLSGANVLTF
14	TRBV10-3	many	.	TRBJ1-2	TGTGCCATCACGGGGAGCAGGGATGGAGATGGCTACACCTTC	CAITGSRDGDGYTF
13	TRBV5-1	.	.	TRBJ2-3	TGCGCCAGCGGGACTTTTAGCACAGATACGCAGTATTTT	CASGTFSTDTQYF
16	TRBV20-1	few	TRBD1	TRBJ1-1	TGCAGTGCCGGGGGCAGGGGGCACTCCCTGAACACTGAAGCTTTCTTT	CSAGGRGHSLNTEAFF
15	TRBV7-2	many	TRBD2	TRBJ2-4	TGTGCCAGCAGCCTACTGGGGGGGGTCAAAAACATTCAGTACTTC	CASSLLGGVKNIQYF
17	TRBV5-1	.	.	TRBJ1-1	TGCGCCAGCAGCTTGCGAGGTGACAAGTCCTATCTGAACGAAGCTTTCTTT	CASSLRGDKSYLNEAFF
14	TRBV6-1	many	.	TRBJ1-1	TGTGCCAGCAGTGAAGCACAGGGACTCACTGAAGCTTTCTTT	CASSEAQGLTEAFF
15	TRBV5-1	few	TRBD1	TRBJ2-1	TGCGCCAGCAGCTTGGCACAGGGGGCCTACAATGAGCAGTTCTTC	CASSLAQGAYNEQFF
10	TRBV29-1	few	.	TRBJ2-7	TGCAGCGTTGGGGTTAGGGAGCAGTACTTC	CSVGVREQYF
13	TRBV14	many	.	TRBJ1-1	TGTGCCAGCAGCCAAGTTGAGGACACTGAAGCTTTCTTT	CASSQVEDTEAFF
13	TRBV20-1	.	TRBD1	TRBJ1-1	TGCAGTGCTAGAGTAGGATCGGGACAGGAAGCTTTCTTT	CSARVGSGQEAFF